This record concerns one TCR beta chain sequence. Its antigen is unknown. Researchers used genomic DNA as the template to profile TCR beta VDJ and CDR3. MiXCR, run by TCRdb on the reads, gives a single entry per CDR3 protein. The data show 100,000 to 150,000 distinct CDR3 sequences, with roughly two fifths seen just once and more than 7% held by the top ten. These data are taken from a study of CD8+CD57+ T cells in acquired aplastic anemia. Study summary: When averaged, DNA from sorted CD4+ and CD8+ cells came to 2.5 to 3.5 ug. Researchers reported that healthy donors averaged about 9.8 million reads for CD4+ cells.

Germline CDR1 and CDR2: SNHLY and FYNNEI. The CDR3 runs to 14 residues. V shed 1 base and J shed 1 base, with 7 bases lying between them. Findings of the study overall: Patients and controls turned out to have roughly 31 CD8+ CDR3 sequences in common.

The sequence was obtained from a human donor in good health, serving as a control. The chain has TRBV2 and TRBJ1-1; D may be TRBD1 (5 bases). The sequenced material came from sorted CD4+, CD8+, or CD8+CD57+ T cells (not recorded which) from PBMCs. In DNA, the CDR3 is TGTGCCAGCAGTGAAGTGGGGGAGAACACTGAAGCTTTCTTT. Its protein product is CASSEVGENTEAFF.